The 20 T cell receptor beta chains reported below all come from one sample, sequenced in a study of CD8 T cells in ankylosing spondylitis. TCRdb analysed the 5' RACE reads with MiXCR anew, one entry per CDR3 protein. Of roughly 190,000 distinct CDR3 sequences listed, 9.5% to 15% are singletons. The sequencing sample was made of blood, either unsorted or a sorted T cell fraction (not recorded which). All receptors come from a male donor with ankylosing spondylitis or in good health (not recorded which).

This clonotype was seen more than once but under ten times. This chain joins TRBV2 and TRBJ2-7; D might be TRBD1 (5 bases). V was pared by 7 bases and J by 2 bases, with 12 bases between. Germline CDR1 SNHLY, CDR2 FYNNEI. The CDR3 consists of 13 residues. CDR3 in amino acids: CASTSPRAYEQYF. The DNA for the CDR3 is TGTGCCAGCACCAGCCCCAGGGCCTACGAGCAGTACTTC.

This clonotype was seen many times. The V call is TRBV7-9, the J call TRBJ2-1; 7 bases line up with TRBD2. Germline V gene data show CDR1 as SEHNR and CDR2 as FQNEAQ (reference sequence). This CDR3 is built from 15 residues. J lost 3 bases, V lost 0 bases, and 2 bases had no gene match. The CDR3 loop reads CASSLARGNYNEQFF. The CDR3 coding sequence is TGTGCCAGCAGCTTAGCGCGGGGGAACTACAATGAGCAGTTCTTC.

This clonotype was seen only a few times. This chain uses TRBV27 with TRBJ2-7; D is possibly TRBD1 (5 bases). Germline CDR1 reads MNHEY; CDR2 reads SMNVEV (reference sequence). CDR3 size: 12 residues. The V gene lost 5 bases and the J gene lost 5 bases, with 10 bases spanning the gap. CDR3 loop: CASSPWGHEQYF. The CDR3 DNA reads as TGTGCCAGCAGTCCCTGGGGCCACGAGCAGTACTTC.

The chain employs TRBV30 and TRBJ2-5, with D possibly matching TRBD1 (7 bases). The CDR3 is 13 amino acids. Trimming stripped 2 bases from V and 7 bases from J, with 14 bases between. Germline V CDR1 and CDR2: GTSNPN, SVGIG (reference sequence). The CDR3 region has the DNA TGTGCCTGGAGTAGCGCAGGGGGGATGACCCAGTACTTC. It specifies CAWSSAGGMTQYF. The full variable domain, with the rest looked up from reference TRBV30 and TRBJ2-5, is SQTIHQWPATLVQPVGSPLSLECTVEGTSNPNLYWYRQAAGRGLQLLFYSVGIGQISSEVPQNLSASRPQDRQFILSSKKLLLSDSGFYLCAWSSAGGMTQYFGPGTRLLVL.

The CDR3 DNA is TGTGCCAGCAGCTTAGCGGCTAGCGGGTATAGCACAGATACGCAGTATTTT. Translating it yields CASSLAASGYSTDTQYF. The chain links TRBV7-8 to TRBJ2-3; 8 bases match TRBD2. With 0 bases clipped from V and 0 bases from J, the junction kept 5 bases outside the gene matches. The CDR3 loop spans 17 amino acids. Germline V lookup: CDR1 SGHVS, CDR2 FQNEAQ.

The genes are TRBV6-1 and TRBJ2-7; D remains ambiguous. The CDR3 is 15 amino acids. From germline, CDR1 is MNHNS and CDR2 SASEGT. Between the trimmed V and J ends, which lost 0 bases and 0 bases, there was a span of 9 bases. CDR3 loop: CASSEARLTSYEQYF. The CDR3 region has the DNA TGTGCCAGCAGTGAAGCAAGACTTACCTCCTACGAGCAGTACTTC.

In its sample, this clonotype was seen many times. The rearrangement joins TRBV12-3 or TRBV12-4 to TRBJ2-7; 7 positions agree with TRBD1. This CDR3 spans 14 amino acids. V dropped 4 bases and J dropped 0; count of bases not matched to a gene: 3. The CDR3 coding sequence is TGTGCCAGCAGTTCCCGGGACAGCTCCTACGAGCAGTACTTC. Residues: CASSSRDSSYEQYF.

CDR3 nucleotide sequence: TGTGCCAGCAGCCCTTTTGGGACGACAGATACGCAGTATTTT. This codes for CASSPFGTTDTQYF. V is TRBV2 and J is TRBJ2-3; D tentatively reads TRBD1 or TRBD2 (5 bases each). Germline CDR1 SNHLY, CDR2 FYNNEI. This CDR3 contains 14 residues. V gave up 6 bases and J gave up 3 bases, with 13 bases separating them.

This clonotype was counted a few times. V and J are TRBV7-9 and TRBJ1-4; the D gene is possibly TRBD1 (6 bases). CDR3 size: 15 residues. Germline values: CDR1 SEHNR, CDR2 FQNEAQ (reference sequence). Deletions cut 1 base from V and 3 bases from J, with 9 bases between. The CDR3 protein is CASSLGGAANEKLFF. As DNA, the CDR3 is TGTGCCAGCAGCTTAGGGGGGGCAGCTAATGAAAAACTGTTTTTT.

The rearrangement links TRBV7-9 to TRBJ2-5, with TRBD2 as a possible D gene (5 bases). Per the germline V gene, CDR1 is SEHNR and CDR2 is FQNEAQ (reference sequence). V was trimmed by 3 bases and J by 10 bases, leaving 12 bases between them. The CDR3 has 12 amino acids. Here the CDR3 reads CASSLDPGDQYF. CDR3 coding DNA: TGTGCCAGCAGCTTGGACCCCGGGGACCAGTACTTC. Looking up the rest from reference TRBV7-9 and TRBJ2-5 gives the full variable domain: DTGVSQNPRHKITKRGQNVTFRCDPISEHNRLYWYRQTLGQGPEFLTYFQNEAQLEKSRLLSDRFSAERPKGSFSTLEIQRTEQGDSAMYLCASSLDPGDQYFGPGTRLLVL.

The chain combines TRBV4-1 with TRBJ1-5; D is perhaps TRBD1 (6 bases). Germline V gene data show CDR1 as MGHRA and CDR2 as YSYEKL. Trimming took 0 bases from V and 6 from J, leaving 15 bases between them. The CDR3 has 16 amino acids. CDR3 sequence reads: CASSQDRRGAGQPQHF. CDR3 nucleotide sequence: TGCGCCAGCAGCCAAGATCGGCGGGGGGCAGGTCAGCCCCAGCATTTT.

This clonotype was seen a handful of times. In nucleotides, the CDR3 is TGTGCCAGCAGTTACCACCGGGACAGAGCCTACGAGCAGTACTTC. It translates to CASSYHRDRAYEQYF. The V call is TRBV6-5, the J call TRBJ2-7; TRBD1 matches 7 bases. Trimming removed 2 bases from V and 2 bases from J; junction bases left unmatched: 6. The CDR3 is 15 residues long. Germline values: CDR1 MNHEY, CDR2 SVGAGI.

The sample holds many counts of this clonotype. The chain employs TRBV24-1 and TRBJ2-2; no clear D gene. V was clipped by 0 bases and J by 7 bases, with 5 bases between them. Per the germline V gene, CDR1 is KGHDR and CDR2 is SFDVKD. The CDR3 consists of 13 residues. The CDR3 region has the DNA TGTGCCACCAGTGATTTGCAAGACGGGGAGCTGTTTTTT. Translation gives CATSDLQDGELFF.

This clonotype was counted a few times. The V call is TRBV7-9, the J call TRBJ2-1; 12 positions agree with TRBD2. The CDR3 runs 16 residues. Germline V gives CDR1 SEHNR, CDR2 FQNEAQ (reference sequence). The J segment lost 5 bases and the V segment lost 6 bases, leaving 8 bases of the junction unmatched. CDR3 sequence reads: CASSPSASGRDNEQFF. CDR3 nucleotide sequence: TGTGCCAGCAGTCCCTCGGCTAGCGGGAGGGACAATGAGCAGTTCTTC.

This clonotype was recorded a few times. V gene TRBV21-1 combines with J gene TRBJ1-6; the D call of TRBD1 is as the table states it, not checked on the DNA. TRBV21-1 is an annotated pseudogene. This CDR3 contains 16 residues. CDR3 sequence (DNA): TGTGCCAGCAGCGCCTGTCTATCCTCCTATAATTCACCCCTCCACTTT. Protein product: CASSACLSSYNSPLHF.

The chain is built from TRBV7-8 and TRBJ2-7; a possible D gene is TRBD2 (7 bases). Germline loops: CDR1 SGHVS, CDR2 FQNEAQ. V was shortened by 1 base and J by 2 bases, with 12 bases between the two germline ends. The CDR3 is 15 residues long. CDR3 protein: CASSLDAGAAYEQYF. The CDR3 coding sequence is TGTGCCAGCAGCTTAGACGCGGGGGCCGCCTACGAGCAGTACTTC.

This chain connects TRBV9 to TRBJ2-3, with D tentatively TRBD1 or TRBD2 (5 bases each). The V and J ends lost 3 bases and 2 bases respectively, with 13 bases between them. In germline, CDR1 is SGDLS, CDR2 YYNGEE. The CDR3 is 15 residues long. DNA for the CDR3: TGTGCCAGCAGCGCGGGACCTACCTACACAGATACGCAGTATTTT. Its translation: CASSAGPTYTDTQYF.

This rearrangement joins TRBV29-1 to TRBJ1-2, with 7 nucleotides matching TRBD1. The trim removed 2 bases at V and 5 bases at J, leaving 5 bases unmatched. This CDR3 comprises 13 residues. The V gene's germline CDR1 is SQVTM and CDR2 ANQGSEA. The CDR3: CSVENRDRYGYTF. The CDR3 DNA reads TGCAGCGTTGAAAATCGGGACAGATATGGCTACACCTTC.

This clonotype came up many times. The chain has TRBV6-1 and TRBJ2-7; 7 bases are a match to TRBD2. Trimming cost V 1 base and J 7 bases; bases outside gene matches: 13. From germline, CDR1 is MNHNS and CDR2 SASEGT. The CDR3 extends over 16 amino acids. The CDR3 spells CASSEGSSGLRREQYF. For the CDR3, the DNA is TGTGCCAGCAGTGAAGGGTCTAGCGGACTTAGACGGGAGCAGTACTTC.

This chain uses TRBV6-1 with TRBJ2-1; D is ambiguous. CDR1 is MNHNS, CDR2 SASEGT, per germline. V gave up 3 bases and J gave up 5 bases, with 11 bases separating them. CDR3 length: 14 residues. The CDR3 region has the DNA TGTGCCAGCAGTGAGTCCAGGCACAACAATGAGCAGTTCTTC. Its protein product is CASSESRHNNEQFF.